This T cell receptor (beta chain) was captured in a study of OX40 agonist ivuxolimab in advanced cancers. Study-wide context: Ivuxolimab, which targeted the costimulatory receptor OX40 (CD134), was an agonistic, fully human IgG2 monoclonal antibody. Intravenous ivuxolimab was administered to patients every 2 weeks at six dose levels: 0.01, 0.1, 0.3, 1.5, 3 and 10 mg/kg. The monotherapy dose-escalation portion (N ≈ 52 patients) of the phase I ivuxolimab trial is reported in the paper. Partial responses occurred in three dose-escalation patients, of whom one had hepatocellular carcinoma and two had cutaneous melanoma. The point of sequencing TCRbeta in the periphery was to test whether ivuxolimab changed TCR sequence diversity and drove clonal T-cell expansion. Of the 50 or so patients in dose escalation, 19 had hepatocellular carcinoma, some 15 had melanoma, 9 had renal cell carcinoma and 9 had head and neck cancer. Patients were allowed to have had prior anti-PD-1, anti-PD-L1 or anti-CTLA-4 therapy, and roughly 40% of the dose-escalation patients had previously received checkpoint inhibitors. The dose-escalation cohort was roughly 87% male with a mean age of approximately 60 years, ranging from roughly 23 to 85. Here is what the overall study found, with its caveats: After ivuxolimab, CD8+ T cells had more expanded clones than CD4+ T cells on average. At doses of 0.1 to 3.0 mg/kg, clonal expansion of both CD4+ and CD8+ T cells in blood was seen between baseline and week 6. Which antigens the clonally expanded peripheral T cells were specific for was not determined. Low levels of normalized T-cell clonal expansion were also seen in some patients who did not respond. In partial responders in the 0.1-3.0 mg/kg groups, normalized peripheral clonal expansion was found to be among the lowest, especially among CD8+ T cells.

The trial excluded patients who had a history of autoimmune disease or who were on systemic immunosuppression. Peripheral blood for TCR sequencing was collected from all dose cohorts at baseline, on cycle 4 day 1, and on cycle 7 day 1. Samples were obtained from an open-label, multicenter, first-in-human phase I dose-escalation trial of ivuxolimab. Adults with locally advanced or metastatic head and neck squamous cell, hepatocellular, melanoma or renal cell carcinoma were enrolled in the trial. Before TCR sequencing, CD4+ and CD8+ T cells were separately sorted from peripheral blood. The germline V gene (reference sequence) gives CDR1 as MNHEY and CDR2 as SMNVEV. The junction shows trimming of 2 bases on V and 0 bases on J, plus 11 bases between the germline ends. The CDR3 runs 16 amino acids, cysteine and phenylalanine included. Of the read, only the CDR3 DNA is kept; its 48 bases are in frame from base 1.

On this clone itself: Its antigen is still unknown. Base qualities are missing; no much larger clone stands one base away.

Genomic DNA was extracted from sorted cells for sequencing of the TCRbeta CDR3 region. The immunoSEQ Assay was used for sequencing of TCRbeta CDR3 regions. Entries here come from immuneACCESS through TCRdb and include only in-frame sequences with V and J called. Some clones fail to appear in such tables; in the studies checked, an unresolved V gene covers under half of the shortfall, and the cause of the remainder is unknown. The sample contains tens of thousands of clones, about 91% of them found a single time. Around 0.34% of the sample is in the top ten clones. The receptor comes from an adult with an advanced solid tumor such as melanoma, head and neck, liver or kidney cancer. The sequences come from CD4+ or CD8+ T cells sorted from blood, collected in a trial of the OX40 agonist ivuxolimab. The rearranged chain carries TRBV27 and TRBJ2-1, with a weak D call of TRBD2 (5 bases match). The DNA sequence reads TGTGCCAGCAGTTTAGATCTCGCGGGCTCCTACAATGAGCAGTTCTTC. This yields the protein CASSLDLAGSYNEQFF.